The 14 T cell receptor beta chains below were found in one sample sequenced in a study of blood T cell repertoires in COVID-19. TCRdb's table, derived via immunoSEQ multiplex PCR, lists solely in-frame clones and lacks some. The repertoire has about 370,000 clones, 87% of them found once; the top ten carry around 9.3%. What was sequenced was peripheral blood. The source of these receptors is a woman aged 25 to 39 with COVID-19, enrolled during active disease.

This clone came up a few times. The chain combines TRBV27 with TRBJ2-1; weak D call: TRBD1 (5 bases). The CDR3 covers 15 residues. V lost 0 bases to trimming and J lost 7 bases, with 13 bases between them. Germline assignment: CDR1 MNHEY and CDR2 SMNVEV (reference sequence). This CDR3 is CASSLSQGGRNEQFF. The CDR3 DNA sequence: TGTGCCAGCAGTTTATCCCAGGGCGGAAGAAATGAGCAGTTCTTC.

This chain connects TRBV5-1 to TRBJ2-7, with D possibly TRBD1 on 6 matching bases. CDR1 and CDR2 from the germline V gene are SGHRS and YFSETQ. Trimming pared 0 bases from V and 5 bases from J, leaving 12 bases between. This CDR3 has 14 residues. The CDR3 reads CASSLGRGIDEQYF. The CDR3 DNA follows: TGCGCCAGCAGCTTGGGCAGGGGAATCGACGAGCAGTACTTC. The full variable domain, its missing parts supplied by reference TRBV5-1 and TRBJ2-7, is KAGVTQTPRYLIKTRGQQVTLSCSPISGHRSVSWYQQTPGQGLQFLFEYFSETQRNKGNFPGRFSGRQFSNSRSEMNVSTLELGDSALYLCASSLGRGIDEQYFGPGTRLTVT.

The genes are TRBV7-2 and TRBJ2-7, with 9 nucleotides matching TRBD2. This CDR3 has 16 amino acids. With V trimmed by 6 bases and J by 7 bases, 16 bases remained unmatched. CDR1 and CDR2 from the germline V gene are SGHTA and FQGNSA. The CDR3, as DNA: TGTGCCAGCAGTCTTCTCCTTTGGCGGGAGGGCCGAGAGCAGTACTTC. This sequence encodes CASSLLLWREGREQYF.

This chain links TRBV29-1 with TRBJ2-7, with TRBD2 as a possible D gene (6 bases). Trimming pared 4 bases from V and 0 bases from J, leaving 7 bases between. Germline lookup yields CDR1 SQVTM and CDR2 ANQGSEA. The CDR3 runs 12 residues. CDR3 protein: CSVVGLSYEQYF. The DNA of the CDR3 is TGCAGCGTTGTGGGACTCTCCTACGAGCAGTACTTC.

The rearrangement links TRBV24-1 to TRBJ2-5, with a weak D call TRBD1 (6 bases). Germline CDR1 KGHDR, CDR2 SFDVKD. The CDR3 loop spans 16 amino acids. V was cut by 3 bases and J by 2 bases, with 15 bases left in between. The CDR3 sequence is CATSDIRGNIQETQYF. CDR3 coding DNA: TGTGCCACCAGTGATATAAGGGGGAACATTCAAGAGACCCAGTACTTC.

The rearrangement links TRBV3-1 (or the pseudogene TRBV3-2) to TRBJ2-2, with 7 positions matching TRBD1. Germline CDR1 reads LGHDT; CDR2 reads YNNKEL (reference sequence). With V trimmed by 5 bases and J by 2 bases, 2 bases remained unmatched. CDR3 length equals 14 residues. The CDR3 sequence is CASSGQANTGELFF. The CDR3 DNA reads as TGTGCCAGCAGCGGACAGGCTAACACCGGGGAGCTGTTTTTT.

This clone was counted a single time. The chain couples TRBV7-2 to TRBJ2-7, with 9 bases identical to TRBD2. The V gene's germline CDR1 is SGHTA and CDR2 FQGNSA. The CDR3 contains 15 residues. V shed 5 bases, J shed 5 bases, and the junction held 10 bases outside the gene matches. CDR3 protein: CASSPLAGGYHEQYF. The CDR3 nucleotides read TGTGCCAGCAGCCCCCTGGCGGGGGGGTACCACGAGCAGTACTTC.

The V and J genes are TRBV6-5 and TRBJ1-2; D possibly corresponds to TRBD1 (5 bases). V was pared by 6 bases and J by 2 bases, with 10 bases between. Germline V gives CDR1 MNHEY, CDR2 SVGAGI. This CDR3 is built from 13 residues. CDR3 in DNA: TGTGCCAGCAGCCGACAGACAAACTATGGCTACACCTTC. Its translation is CASSRQTNYGYTF.

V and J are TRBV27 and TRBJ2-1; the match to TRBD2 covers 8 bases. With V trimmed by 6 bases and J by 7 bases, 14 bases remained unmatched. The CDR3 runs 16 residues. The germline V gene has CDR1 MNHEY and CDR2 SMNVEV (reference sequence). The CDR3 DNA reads TGTGCCAGCAGCTACTCCGGGACTAGATCGCGGAATGAGCAGTTCTTC. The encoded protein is CASSYSGTRSRNEQFF.

The CDR3, as DNA: TGTGCCAGCAACACAGGGGTAGGATACGAGCAGTTCTTC. Translation: CASNTGVGYEQFF. The chain is built from TRBV7-9 and TRBJ2-1, with TRBD1 matching 7 bases. In germline, CDR1 is SEHNR, CDR2 FQNEAQ (reference sequence). After removal of 7 bases from V and 10 bases from J, the junction contained 10 bases not matched to a gene. The CDR3 has 13 amino acids.

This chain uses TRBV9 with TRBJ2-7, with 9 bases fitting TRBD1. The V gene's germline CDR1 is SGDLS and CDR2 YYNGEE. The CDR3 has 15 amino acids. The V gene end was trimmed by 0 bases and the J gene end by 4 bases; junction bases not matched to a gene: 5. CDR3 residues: CASSVGTGARYEQYF. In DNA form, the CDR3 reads TGTGCCAGCAGCGTAGGGACAGGGGCTCGGTACGAGCAGTACTTC.

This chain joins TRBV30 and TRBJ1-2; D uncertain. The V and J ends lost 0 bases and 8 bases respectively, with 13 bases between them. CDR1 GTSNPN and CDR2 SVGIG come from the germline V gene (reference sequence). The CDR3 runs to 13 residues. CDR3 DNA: TGTGCCTGGAGTGTAGAACACCTCTTAGGCTACACCTTC. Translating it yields CAWSVEHLLGYTF.

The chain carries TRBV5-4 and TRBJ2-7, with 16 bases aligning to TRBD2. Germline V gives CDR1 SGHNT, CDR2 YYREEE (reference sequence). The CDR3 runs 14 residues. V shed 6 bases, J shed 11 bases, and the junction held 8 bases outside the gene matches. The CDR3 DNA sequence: TGTGCCAGCACCCAGGGACTAGCGGGGGGGCTTGAGTACTTC. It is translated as CASTQGLAGGLEYF.

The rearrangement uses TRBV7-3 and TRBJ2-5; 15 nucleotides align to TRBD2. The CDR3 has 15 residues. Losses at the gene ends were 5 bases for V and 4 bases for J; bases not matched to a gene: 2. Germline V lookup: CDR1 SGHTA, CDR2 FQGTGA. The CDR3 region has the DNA TGTGCCAGCAGCGAGGGACTAGCGGGAGGAGAGACCCAGTACTTC. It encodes CASSEGLAGGETQYF.